This T cell receptor beta chain originates from a study of blood T cell repertoires in COVID-19. Across the study: The study drew acute and convalescent COVID-19 samples from the United States, Italy and Spain. Sources were T cells, B-cell-depleted T cells, or PBMCs; the material itself was cDNA or gDNA.

Using immunoSEQ multiplex PCR, the repertoire was profiled, and TCRdb retains in-frame clones only, with some absent. This sample has 380,000 or so clones, with more than 70% found just once. This TCR was recovered from a man aged 35 to 55 with acute or convalescent COVID-19. Input material: peripheral blood.

The CDR3 coding sequence is TGTGCCAGCAGCTTAGAGGGGACAGGGTTTGATTCACCCCTCCACTTT. Amino acid sequence: CASSLEGTGFDSPLHF. The rearrangement joins TRBV7-6 to TRBJ1-6, with 9 positions matching TRBD1. Germline lookup yields CDR1 SGHVS and CDR2 FNYEAQ. J was trimmed by 8 bases and V by 1 base; bases with no gene match: 6. CDR3 length: 16 residues.